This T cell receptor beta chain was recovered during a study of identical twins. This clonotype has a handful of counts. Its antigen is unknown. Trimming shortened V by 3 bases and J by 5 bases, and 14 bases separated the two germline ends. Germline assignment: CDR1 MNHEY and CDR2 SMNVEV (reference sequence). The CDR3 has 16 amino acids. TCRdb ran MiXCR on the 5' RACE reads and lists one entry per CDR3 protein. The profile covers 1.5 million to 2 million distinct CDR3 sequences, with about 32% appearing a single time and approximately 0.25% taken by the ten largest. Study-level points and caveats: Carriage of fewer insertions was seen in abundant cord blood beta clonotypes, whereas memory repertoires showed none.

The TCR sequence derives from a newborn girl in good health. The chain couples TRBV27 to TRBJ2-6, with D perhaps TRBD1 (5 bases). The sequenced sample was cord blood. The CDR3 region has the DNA TGTGCCAGCAGTTTCCAGGGTCCAGCCTGGGCCAACGTCCTGACTTTC. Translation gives CASSFQGPAWANVLTF.